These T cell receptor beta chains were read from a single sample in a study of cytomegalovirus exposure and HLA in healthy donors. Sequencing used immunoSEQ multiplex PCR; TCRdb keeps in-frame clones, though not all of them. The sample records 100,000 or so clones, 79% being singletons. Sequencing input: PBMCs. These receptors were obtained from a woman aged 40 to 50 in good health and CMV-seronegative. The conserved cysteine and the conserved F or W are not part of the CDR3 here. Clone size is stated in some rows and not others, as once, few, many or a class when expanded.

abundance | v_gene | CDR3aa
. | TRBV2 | ASSSRANYGYT
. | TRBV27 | ASSLWAGGPGELF
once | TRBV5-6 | ASSLDPSGETQY
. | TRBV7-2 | ASSLLGLGDEQY
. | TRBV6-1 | ASSATSGGAGWDEQF
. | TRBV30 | AWSVMREAF
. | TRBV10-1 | ASSGLKGQGVTGELF
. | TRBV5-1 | ASTPGLAGDEQY
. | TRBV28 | ASSSQGGGQETQY
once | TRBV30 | AWSRGGDQPQH
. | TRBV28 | ASRSGLAETQETQY
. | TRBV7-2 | ASSLRTERSNQPQH
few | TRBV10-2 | ASSEGAGGALTKETQY
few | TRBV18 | ASSPRGQGDEQY
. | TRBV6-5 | ASKREVAKNIQY
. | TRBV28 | ASSYRDRAYGYT
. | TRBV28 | ASSDPDRGAGPEAF
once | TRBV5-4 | ASSPGQGNYGYT
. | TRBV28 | ASSSRGISYNEQF
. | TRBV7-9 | ASRHTGSLNEKLF
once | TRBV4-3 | ASSRGDGANVLT
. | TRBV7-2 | ASSLVVRSTDTQY
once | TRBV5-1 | ASSWATGETAEAF
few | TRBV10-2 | ASSESGARGRLNTEAF
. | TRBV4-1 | ASSHPFKGRTDTQY
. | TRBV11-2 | ASSLDLVSDEQF
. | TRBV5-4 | ASARERGLGEQY
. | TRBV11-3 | ASSAGQGEQY
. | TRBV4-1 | ASSQGRDRGNSSLH